The rows below give T cell receptor beta chains drawn from one sample of a study of vaccination and CD4 T cells after COVID-19. Their recognized antigens are unknown. TCRdb analysed the PCR reads with MiXCR anew, one entry per CDR3 protein. The table shows around 16,000 distinct CDR3 sequences, with roughly 50% occurring only once. Sequencing was carried out using CD4+ T cells from blood, cultured in vitro. These receptors all stem from a human donor who had recovered from COVID-19. Each CDR3 is given with its conserved first and last residue.

v_call	j_call	cdr3_aa
TRBV21-1	TRBJ2-7	CASSKGQGCHDEQYF
TRBV11-2	TRBJ1-2	CASSSIRGLLDYGYTF
TRBV27	TRBJ1-2	CASSLGTGSGYTF
TRBV20-1	TRBJ2-7	CSARAIYEQYF
TRBV30	TRBJ1-5	CAWSPTGDQPQHF
TRBV28	TRBJ1-2	CASTSFLRGYTF
TRBV19	TRBJ1-6	CASSVGLLHNSPLHF
TRBV27	TRBJ2-6	CAFHSGANVLTF
TRBV6-5	TRBJ1-1	CASSYSRRVNTEAFF
TRBV5-1	TRBJ2-1	CASSYSHTGSSYNEQFF
TRBV19	TRBJ1-5	CASSQGARQPQHF
TRBV30	TRBJ2-7	CAWRRRQYF
TRBV20-1	TRBJ1-6	CSAKQGATNSYNSPLHF
TRBV19	TRBJ1-1	CASTRPGAKPEAFF
TRBV20-1	TRBJ2-1	CSAPTSGKRNEQFF
TRBV20-1	TRBJ2-1	CSAMIPVGNEQFF
TRBV7-2	TRBJ2-4	CASSPRLSGRGDIQYF
TRBV6-1	TRBJ1-2	CASSEAGALRGNYGYTF
TRBV6-1	TRBJ2-2	CASSLPRGGIGELFF
TRBV28	TRBJ2-7	CASSSSGRSSYEQYF